The sequence of this T cell receptor (beta chain) was determined in a study of cytomegalovirus exposure and HLA in healthy donors. Study-wide context: About 85 million unique TCR sequences came from HLA-typed donors in an early release.

Study-level findings and limits: Cytomegalovirus status was reportedly diagnosed by the classifier with high specificity and sensitivity. Productive rates of about 87% or about 30% were seen for most TCR beta V segments in an earlier analysis.

Both 60 Vbeta primers and 13 Jbeta primers went into the PCR. Only in-frame clones appear in the TCRdb table, and some are missing; sequencing was by immunoSEQ multiplex PCR. The sample has about 170,000 clones; the top ten hold about 0.81%. Turning to this clone: Its antigen is unidentified.

The sequence was obtained from a woman between 18 and 29 years old in good health and CMV-seropositive. Sequencing was done on a sample of PBMCs.

CDR3 sequence reads: CASSLVGGAQGYTF. In DNA form, the CDR3 reads TGTGCCAGCAGCTTGGTGGGGGGGGCCCAGGGCTACACCTTC. The V call is TRBV5-4, the J call TRBJ1-2; weak D call: TRBD1 (6 bases). Deletions cut 0 bases from V and 8 bases from J, with 14 bases between. The CDR3 is 14 residues long. Germline CDR1 reads SGHNT; CDR2 reads YYREEE (reference sequence).